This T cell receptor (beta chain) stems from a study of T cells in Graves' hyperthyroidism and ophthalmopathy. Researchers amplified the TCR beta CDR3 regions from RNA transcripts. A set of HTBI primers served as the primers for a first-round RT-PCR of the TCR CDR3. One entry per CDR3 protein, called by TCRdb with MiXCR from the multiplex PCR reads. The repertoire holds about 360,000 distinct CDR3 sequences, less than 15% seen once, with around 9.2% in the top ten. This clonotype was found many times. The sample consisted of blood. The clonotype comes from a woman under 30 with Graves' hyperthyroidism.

The CDR3 DNA reads TGTGCCAGCAGTTTAATGAGTGGAGCGGACGCTTACAATGAGCAGTTCTTC. Translated, it gives CASSLMSGADAYNEQFF. J is TRBJ2-1 and V is TRBV12-3 or TRBV12-4; tentatively, D is TRBD2 (5 bases). Trimming removed 2 bases at V and 4 bases at J, with 18 bases between. This CDR3 has 17 amino acids.